Listed below are T cell receptor beta chains from one sample, sequenced in a study of a mutant IDH1 vaccine in newly diagnosed glioma. Clones were read by immunoSEQ multiplex PCR, and TCRdb kept only the in-frame ones, dropping some. The sample has 75,000 to 80,000 clones; approximately 85% are singletons. The antigens these receptors bind are not known. The sequencing used PBMCs, collected from a glioma patient whose treatment included an IDH1 peptide vaccine. The receptors were gathered from a woman aged 50 to 60 with glioma. The CDR3 runs from the conserved cysteine through the conserved F or W. Each record gives: J gene, V gene, D gene, clone size, CDR3 DNA, CDR3 protein. D genes are given only for firm matches. Only part of the rows carry a size: once, few, many, or a class if the clone is expanded.

>TRBJ1-3|TRBV20-1|NA|NA
TGCAGTGCTAGGAACGGAAACACCATATATTTT
CSARNGNTIYF
>TRBJ1-2|TRBV11-3|TRBD1|NA
TGTGCCAGCAGCTTAGATCAAGGGGGCGTGTATGGCTACACCTTC
CASSLDQGGVYGYTF
>TRBJ1-3|TRBV30|NA|NA
NA
CAFRGRVPSGNTIYF
>TRBJ1-1|TRBV4-1|NA|NA
TGCGCCAGCAGCCCGATTGACAGGCCGTTAGGCACTGAAGCTTTCTTT
CASSPIDRPLGTEAFF
>TRBJ1-2|TRBV19|NA|NA
TGTGCCAGTAGAGACAGAATATATGGCTACACCTTC
CASRDRIYGYTF
>TRBJ2-7|TRBV12-5|NA|NA
TGTGCTAGTGGTTTGGTACCAGGCGGGAACGAGCAGTACTTC
CASGLVPGGNEQYF
>TRBJ2-7|TRBV28|NA|NA
TGTGCCAGCGAGGGTACAGCGGATACCTACGAGCAGTACTTC
CASEGTADTYEQYF
>TRBJ1-2|TRBV6-5|TRBD1|NA
TGTGCCAGCAGTTACTCCAGGGGGGGATATGGCTACACCTTC
CASSYSRGGYGYTF
>TRBJ2-4|TRBV4-2|NA|NA
TGTGCCAGCAGCCAAGAGGGTGTCTCTCGGGGAAACATTCAGTACTTC
CASSQEGVSRGNIQYF
>TRBJ1-2|TRBV9|TRBD1|NA
TGTGCCAGCAGCGGGGACAGGGAAGGCTACACCTTC
CASSGDREGYTF
>TRBJ2-3|TRBV7-3|TRBD2|NA
TGTGCCAGCAGTTTAAATAGCGGGAGTGGCACAGATACGCAGTATTTT
CASSLNSGSGTDTQYF
>TRBJ1-2|TRBV27|NA|NA
TGTGCCAGCAGACGGGACGGAAACTATGGCTACGCCTTC
CASRRDGNYGYAF
>TRBJ1-5|TRBV2|NA|NA
TGTGCCAGCAGTGGCCCTTCCCCCGGGCAGCCCCAGCATTTT
CASSGPSPGQPQHF
>TRBJ2-3|TRBV5-1|NA|NA
TGCGCCAGCAGCTTTGAGAGTTCGGGGGGCCTACCCACAGATACGCAGTATTTT
CASSFESSGGLPTDTQYF
>TRBJ1-2|TRBV5-1|TRBD1|NA
TGCGCCAGCAGTTGGAACAGGGGTGGCTACACCTTC
CASSWNRGGYTF
>TRBJ2-7|TRBV7-9|TRBD2|NA
TGTGCCAGCACCCCTATCAGCGGGAGCTCCTACGAGCAGTACTTC
CASTPISGSSYEQYF
>TRBJ2-7|TRBV6-1|NA|NA
TGTGCCAGCAGTGAAGCTCCCTTACAATCTGCGGCCGAGCAGTACTTC
CASSEAPLQSAAEQYF
>TRBJ1-5|TRBV27|NA|NA
TGTGCCAGCAGTCGACTCCAGGGTAGCAATCAGCCCCAGCATTTT
CASSRLQGSNQPQHF
>TRBJ1-4|TRBV19|NA|NA
TGTGCCAGTAGACCCCTAATTATATCCGATGAAAAACTGTTTTTT
CASRPLIISDEKLFF
>TRBJ2-5|TRBV5-1|TRBD1|NA
TGCGCCAGCAGCTTGGGGCACACAGGGGGCGGAGGAGAGACCCAGTACTTC
CASSLGHTGGGGETQYF
>TRBJ2-3|TRBV7-6|NA|NA
TGTGCCAGCAGCTTAAAGTTACCGGATCGGCGGGACCTCAGCACAGATACGCAGTATTTT
CASSLKLPDRRDLSTDTQYF
>TRBJ2-1|TRBV5-1|NA|NA
TGCGCCAGTTGCGAACTACCGTCAATGCCCAATGAGCAGTTCTTC
CASCELPSMPNEQFF
>TRBJ1-4|TRBV7-9|TRBD1|NA
TGTGCCAGCAGCAAGGACAGGGTGGAAAAACTGTTTTTT
CASSKDRVEKLFF
>TRBJ1-4|TRBV7-6|NA|NA
TGTGCCAGCAGCTTATCCAGGGGTAATGAAAAACTGTTTTTT
CASSLSRGNEKLFF
>TRBJ2-7|TRBV27|TRBD1|NA
TGTGCCAGCAGTTTATTCGACAGGGAAGACGAGCAGTACTTC
CASSLFDREDEQYF
>TRBJ2-3|TRBV7-9|NA|NA
TGTGCCAGCAGCCCGGAAGTTGGGACGCGGGACCAGACGCAGTATTTT
CASSPEVGTRDQTQYF
>TRBJ1-5|TRBV30|NA|few
TGTGCCTGGTCAACAGGGTCCAATCAGCCCCAGCATTTT
CAWSTGSNQPQHF
>TRBJ2-2|TRBV5-1|NA|few
TGCGCCAGCAGTCACCGGACAGCGGGACTATCCGGGGAGCTGTTTTTT
CASSHRTAGLSGELFF
>TRBJ1-2|TRBV27|TRBD1|NA
TGTGCCAGCAGTTTATCCCGGACAGGGATCTATGGCTACACCTTC
CASSLSRTGIYGYTF
>TRBJ2-7|TRBV28|NA|NA
TGTGCCAGCAGTTTGTTAGACAGTTTAAACTACGAGCAGTACTTC
CASSLLDSLNYEQYF
>TRBJ2-1|TRBV7-3|NA|NA
TGTGCCAGCAGCAACGGCCCAAACTACAATGAGCAGTTCTTC
CASSNGPNYNEQFF
>TRBJ1-1|TRBV19|TRBD1|few
TGTGCCAGTAGCGGACAGGGTGGGTGGACTGAAGCTTTCTTT
CASSGQGGWTEAFF
>TRBJ1-6|TRBV7-8|NA|NA
TGTGCCAGCAGCTTATCAGGGAAGGTCGCACCCCTCCACTTT
CASSLSGKVAPLHF
>TRBJ1-4|TRBV18|NA|NA
TGTGCCAGCTCACTCGGGGACGGTGAAAAACTGTTTTTT
CASSLGDGEKLFF
>TRBJ2-3|TRBV6-4|NA|NA
TGTGCCAGCAGTGACTCTGGGGGATTCACAGATACGCAGTATTTT
CASSDSGGFTDTQYF
>TRBJ1-3|TRBV19|TRBD1|NA
TGTGCCAGTAGTCCCCGGACAGGGGGGAGCTCTGGAAACACCATATATTTT
CASSPRTGGSSGNTIYF
>TRBJ2-1|TRBV7-3|NA|once
TGTGCCAGCAGCTTAGTTGGGGCCCGTTCTCATAATGAGCAGTTCTTC
CASSLVGARSHNEQFF
>TRBJ1-1|TRBV20-1|NA|NA
TGCAGTGCTAGAGGGAACACTGAAGCTTTCTTT
CSARGNTEAFF
>TRBJ2-7|TRBV5-8|NA|NA
TGTGCCAGCAGCTTGGGGGGGTCGAGCTGGGCCTACGAGCAGTACTTC
CASSLGGSSWAYEQYF
>TRBJ2-1|TRBV5-4|TRBD2|NA
TGTGCCAGCAGCTTAAAGCGGGAGGTGTTCAATGAGCAGTTCTTC
CASSLKREVFNEQFF
>TRBJ1-5|TRBV2|NA|NA
TGTGCCTCCGAGTTTTCCCTAGATCAGCCCCAGCATTTT
CASEFSLDQPQHF
>TRBJ2-7|TRBV11-1|TRBD2|NA
TGTGCCAGCAGCCCCAGACTAGCGGGAACCTACGAGCAGTACTTC
CASSPRLAGTYEQYF
>TRBJ2-7|TRBV7-2|TRBD1|once
TGTGCCAGCAGCTCCCCGGGGCCAGGGGGTGTGTACTTC
CASSSPGPGGVYF
>TRBJ1-2|TRBV5-6|NA|NA
TGTGCCAGCAGCGTTAACTATGGCTACACCTTC
CASSVNYGYTF